These T cell receptor beta chains were read from a single sample in a study of T-cell memory formation after mild COVID-19. TCRdb reprocessed the 5' RACE reads via MiXCR and lists one record per CDR3 protein. The sample contains some 50,000 distinct CDR3 sequences, around a quarter of which appear only once. The sequenced material came from PBMCs or a T cell subset sorted from them (not recorded which). The receptors derive from a young man who had mild COVID-19 (a few samples of this study predate the infection). Cell type and time point are not known. Both conserved end residues are part of each CDR3. Each record gives: clone size, D gene, J gene, V gene, CDR3 protein, CDR3 DNA. D genes are given only for firm matches. The listing skips clone size in some rows; elsewhere it reads once, few, many or a size class.

-,TRBD1,TRBJ2-3,TRBV5-1,CASSLGQGRTDTQYF,TGCGCCAGCAGCTTGGGACAGGGGCGCACAGATACGCAGTATTTT
few,TRBD2,TRBJ2-2,TRBV4-3,CASSPFRDYRLLNTGELFF,TGCGCCAGCAGCCCATTCCGGGACTATCGACTGCTGAACACCGGGGAGCTGTTTTTT
few,-,TRBJ2-1,TRBV7-6,CASSLAGSYNEQFF,TGTGCCAGCAGCTTAGCGGGGTCCTACAATGAGCAGTTCTTC
-,-,TRBJ2-1,TRBV4-2,CASTGEDGGYNEQFF,TGTGCCAGCACGGGTGAGGACGGAGGATACAATGAGCAGTTCTTC
-,-,TRBJ2-2,TRBV6-5,CASSLLPPNTGELFF,TGTGCCAGCAGCTTACTGCCTCCGAACACCGGGGAGCTGTTTTTT
-,TRBD2,TRBJ2-2,TRBV6-5,CASSTPGGSAGELFF,TGTGCCAGCAGTACCCCGGGAGGGTCAGCCGGGGAGCTGTTTTTT
few,TRBD1,TRBJ2-1,TRBV5-1,CASSSDTGVNEQFF,TGCGCCAGCAGCTCGGACACAGGGGTGAATGAGCAGTTCTTC
few,TRBD1,TRBJ2-2,TRBV5-1,CASSPRTGGGAGELFF,TGCGCCAGCAGCCCCCGGACAGGGGGGGGTGCCGGGGAGCTGTTTTTT
-,TRBD2,TRBJ2-5,TRBV29-1,CSVEDGLAVGTQYF,TGCAGCGTTGAAGATGGGCTAGCGGTAGGGACCCAGTACTTC
-,TRBD2,TRBJ2-3,TRBV4-1,CASSQVASGVRTDTQYF,TGCGCCAGCAGCCAAGTTGCCAGCGGGGTTCGCACAGATACGCAGTATTTT
-,-,TRBJ2-3,TRBV4-1,CASSPSRSTERQYF,TGCGCCAGCAGCCCAAGCCGGTCTACGGAGCGGCAGTATTTT